This passage covers 5 T cell receptor beta chains from one sample sequenced in a study of shared clonotypes between healthy human individuals. Some clones are missing from TCRdb's copy, which holds only in-frame ones; the method was immunoSEQ multiplex PCR. Here the sample spans 1.5 million to 2.5 million clones, approximately 94% being singletons. The naive CD8 population came from CD45RO-negative cells selected for CCR7, without terminally differentiated effector memory CD45RA+ cells. Sequenced material: naive CD8+ T cells sorted from blood. These receptor sequences come from a man aged 18 to 29 in good health.

The chain joins TRBV7-2 to TRBJ1-5; no clear D. V dropped 3 bases and J dropped 7 bases, with 16 bases sitting between them. The CDR3 sequence is 15 residues long. CDR1 SGHTA and CDR2 FQGNSA come from the germline V gene. The CDR3 here is CASSLSGPFSQPQHF. For the CDR3, the DNA is TGTGCCAGCAGCTTGTCCGGACCGTTCAGCCAGCCCCAGCATTTT.

This sequence joins TRBV2 and TRBJ2-2, with 14 bases fitting TRBD2. The germline V gene encodes CDR1 SNHLY and CDR2 FYNNEI. After removal of 6 bases from V and 7 bases from J, the junction contained 13 bases not matched to a gene. This CDR3 spans 18 amino acids. In nucleotides, the CDR3 is TGTGCCAGCAGCGGTACCGGGACTAGCGGGAGTCGGTTCGGGGAGCTGTTTTTT. Translated: CASSGTGTSGSRFGELFF.

The chain has TRBV19 and TRBJ2-3; 9 bases match TRBD2. V shed 4 bases and J 6 bases; nucleotides not matched to a gene: 8. CDR3 size: 15 residues. Germline V gene sequence: CDR1 LNHDA, CDR2 SQIVND (reference sequence). The DNA of the CDR3 is TGTGCCAGTAGTAGTAGCGGGGGCACGGGGGATACGCAGTATTTT. Protein: CASSSSGGTGDTQYF.

The gene calls are TRBV5-8 and TRBJ2-1; the match to TRBD2 covers 7 bases. V was clipped by 0 bases and J by 4 bases; unmatched bases: 10. Germline assignment: CDR1 SGHTS and CDR2 YDEGEE. CDR3 length: 17 residues. This CDR3 reads CASSLVPLAGLYNEQFF. DNA for the CDR3: TGTGCCAGCAGCTTGGTCCCCTTAGCGGGCCTTTACAATGAGCAGTTCTTC.

This sequence joins TRBV28 and TRBJ2-7; D possibly corresponds to TRBD1 (6 bases). V was cut by 6 bases and J by 5 bases, with 14 bases left in between. Looked up from germline, CDR1 is MDHEN and CDR2 is SYDVKM. The CDR3 contains 13 residues. This chain's CDR3 is CASRRLTGNEQYF. The CDR3 DNA follows: TGTGCCAGCAGGCGACTAACAGGGAACGAGCAGTACTTC.